Listed below are T cell receptor beta chains from one sample, sequenced in a study of cytomegalovirus exposure and HLA in healthy donors. Method: immunoSEQ multiplex PCR; TCRdb's copy keeps in-frame clones and lacks some. Altogether about 140,000 clones are present, 60% to 80% being singletons, with the ten largest covering around 1.6%. The source material was PBMCs. All receptors derive from a female donor in good health and CMV-seronegative. The CDR3 runs from the conserved cysteine through the conserved F or W. D genes are given only for firm matches. Clone size is not always given. Where it is, it says once, few, many or a class for expanded clones.

d_gene: TRBD1
len: 16
abundance: -
j_gene: TRBJ2-1
v_gene: TRBV6-1
CDR3aa: CASSVRQGGAYNEQFF
CDR3nt: TGTGCCAGCAGTGTGAGACAGGGGGGCGCCTACAATGAGCAGTTCTTC

d_gene: -
len: 15
abundance: few
j_gene: TRBJ2-7
v_gene: TRBV6-6
CDR3aa: CASSYYREGHYEQYF
CDR3nt: TGTGCCAGCAGTTACTACAGGGAGGGTCACTACGAGCAGTACTTC

d_gene: TRBD1
len: 14
abundance: once
j_gene: TRBJ2-7
v_gene: TRBV27
CDR3aa: CASSLTGGSYEQYF
CDR3nt: TGTGCCAGCAGTCTGACAGGGGGCTCCTACGAGCAGTACTTC

d_gene: -
len: 16
abundance: -
j_gene: TRBJ2-3
v_gene: TRBV6-5
CDR3aa: CASSYSIRESTDTQYF
CDR3nt: TGTGCCAGCAGTTACTCGATCCGGGAGAGCACAGATACGCAGTATTTT

d_gene: -
len: 13
abundance: -
j_gene: TRBJ1-1
v_gene: TRBV11-2
CDR3aa: CASSRTGKTEAFF
CDR3nt: TGTGCCAGCAGCCGAACCGGGAAGACTGAAGCTTTCTTT

d_gene: TRBD1
len: 14
abundance: -
j_gene: TRBJ2-4
v_gene: TRBV19
CDR3aa: CASKDREDKNIQYF
CDR3nt: TGTGCCAGTAAGGACAGGGAGGACAAAAACATTCAGTACTTC

d_gene: -
len: 12
abundance: -
j_gene: TRBJ2-5
v_gene: TRBV27
CDR3aa: CASSFLRETQYF
CDR3nt: TGTGCCAGCAGCTTCCTACGGGAGACCCAGTACTTC

d_gene: -
len: 14
abundance: -
j_gene: TRBJ1-1
v_gene: TRBV25-1
CDR3aa: CASSEFRGNTEAFF
CDR3nt: TGTGCCAGCAGTGAATTCAGGGGGAACACTGAAGCTTTCTTT

d_gene: -
len: 16
abundance: -
j_gene: TRBJ1-1
v_gene: TRBV27
CDR3aa: CASSLSPGGRGTEAFF
CDR3nt: TGTGCCAGCAGTTTATCGCCGGGGGGGCGAGGGACTGAAGCTTTCTTT

d_gene: TRBD2
len: 15
abundance: once
j_gene: TRBJ2-1
v_gene: TRBV6-5
CDR3aa: CASSYYWTSGNEQFF
CDR3nt: TGTGCCAGCAGTTACTATTGGACTAGCGGCAATGAGCAGTTCTTC

d_gene: -
len: 14
abundance: -
j_gene: TRBJ2-1
v_gene: TRBV19
CDR3aa: CASTSGVVVNEQFF
CDR3nt: TGTGCCAGTACTTCCGGGGTCGTGGTTAATGAGCAGTTCTTC

d_gene: TRBD2
len: 15
abundance: -
j_gene: TRBJ2-1
v_gene: TRBV19
CDR3aa: CASSIVLAAYNEQFF
CDR3nt: TGTGCCAGTAGTATCGTCCTAGCGGCTTACAATGAGCAGTTCTTC

d_gene: -
len: 14
abundance: -
j_gene: TRBJ1-4
v_gene: TRBV7-2
CDR3aa: CASSRQVSDEKLFF
CDR3nt: TGTGCCAGCAGCCGACAGGTCTCGGATGAAAAACTGTTTTTT

d_gene: -
len: 15
abundance: -
j_gene: TRBJ2-3
v_gene: TRBV10-3
CDR3aa: CAISESGLAPDTQYF
CDR3nt: TGTGCCATCAGTGAGTCCGGCCTAGCTCCAGATACGCAGTATTTT

d_gene: TRBD1
len: 15
abundance: -
j_gene: TRBJ2-7
v_gene: TRBV18
CDR3aa: CASSPPMGQSYEQYF
CDR3nt: TGTGCCAGCTCACCACCGATGGGACAGTCCTACGAGCAGTACTTC

d_gene: -
len: 14
abundance: -
j_gene: TRBJ1-1
v_gene: TRBV5-4
CDR3aa: CASSLQGWNTEAFF
CDR3nt: TGTGCCAGCAGCTTGCAGGGTTGGAACACTGAAGCTTTCTTT

d_gene: TRBD1
len: 16
abundance: -
j_gene: TRBJ1-1
v_gene: TRBV11-2
CDR3aa: CASSLSGQGRGTEAFF
CDR3nt: TGTGCCAGCAGCCTCTCGGGACAGGGAAGGGGCACTGAAGCTTTCTTT

d_gene: -
len: 16
abundance: -
j_gene: TRBJ1-5
v_gene: TRBV7-9
CDR3aa: CASSLGGQTSNQPQHF
CDR3nt: TGTGCCAGCAGCTTAGGCGGACAAACAAGCAATCAGCCCCAGCATTTT

d_gene: -
len: 16
abundance: -
j_gene: TRBJ2-1
v_gene: TRBV4-1
CDR3aa: CASSQAGTSPNNEQFF
CDR3nt: TGCGCCAGCAGCCAAGCCGGGACATCACCTAACAATGAGCAGTTCTTC

d_gene: TRBD1
len: 17
abundance: -
j_gene: TRBJ1-4
v_gene: TRBV4-1
CDR3aa: CASSQATGTGTNEKLFF
CDR3nt: TGCGCCAGCAGCCAAGCTACCGGGACAGGGACTAATGAAAAACTGTTTTTT

d_gene: -
len: 14
abundance: -
j_gene: TRBJ2-7
v_gene: TRBV7-8
CDR3aa: CASSAPEVWYEQYF
CDR3nt: TGTGCCAGCAGCGCCCCCGAGGTCTGGTACGAGCAGTACTTC

d_gene: TRBD1
len: 14
abundance: once
j_gene: TRBJ2-2
v_gene: TRBV27
CDR3aa: CASIAQGVFGELFF
CDR3nt: TGTGCCAGCATCGCACAGGGGGTCTTCGGGGAGCTGTTTTTT

d_gene: TRBD1
len: 14
abundance: -
j_gene: TRBJ2-3
v_gene: TRBV5-1
CDR3aa: CASRRTGEADTQYF
CDR3nt: TGCGCCAGCAGACGGACAGGGGAAGCCGATACGCAGTATTTT

d_gene: TRBD1
len: 16
abundance: -
j_gene: TRBJ1-5
v_gene: TRBV6-1
CDR3aa: CASSEAPDRGWQPQHF
CDR3nt: TGTGCCAGCAGTGAAGCGCCTGACAGGGGGTGGCAGCCCCAGCATTTT

d_gene: TRBD1
len: 16
abundance: -
j_gene: TRBJ1-1
v_gene: TRBV5-8
CDR3aa: CASRIPPGTGERGAFF
CDR3nt: TGTGCCAGCAGGATTCCTCCCGGGACAGGGGAGCGAGGAGCTTTCTTT

d_gene: -
len: 17
abundance: -
j_gene: TRBJ2-6
v_gene: TRBV5-1
CDR3aa: CASSLFAGPSGANVLTF
CDR3nt: TGCGCCAGCAGCTTGTTCGCAGGGCCCTCTGGGGCCAACGTCCTGACTTTC

d_gene: -
len: 17
abundance: -
j_gene: TRBJ1-3
v_gene: TRBV13
CDR3aa: CASSPRAGRNSGNTIYF
CDR3nt: TGTGCCAGCAGCCCCCGCGCAGGCCGGAACTCTGGAAACACCATATATTTT

d_gene: -
len: 12
abundance: -
j_gene: TRBJ2-5
v_gene: TRBV11-2
CDR3aa: CASSFFGETQYF
CDR3nt: TGTGCCAGCAGCTTCTTCGGAGAGACCCAGTACTTC